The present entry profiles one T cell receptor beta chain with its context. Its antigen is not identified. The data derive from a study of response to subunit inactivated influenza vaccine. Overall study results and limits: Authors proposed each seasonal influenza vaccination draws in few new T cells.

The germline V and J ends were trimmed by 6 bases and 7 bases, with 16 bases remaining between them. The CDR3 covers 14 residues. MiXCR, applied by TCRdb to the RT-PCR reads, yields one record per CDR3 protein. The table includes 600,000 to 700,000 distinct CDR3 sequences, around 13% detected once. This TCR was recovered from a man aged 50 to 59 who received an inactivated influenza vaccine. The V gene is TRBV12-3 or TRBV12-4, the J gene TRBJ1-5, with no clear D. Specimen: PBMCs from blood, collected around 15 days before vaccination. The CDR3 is CASSPESWAQPQHF. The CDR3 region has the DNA TGTGCCAGCAGCCCAGAGAGTTGGGCGCAGCCCCAGCATTTT.